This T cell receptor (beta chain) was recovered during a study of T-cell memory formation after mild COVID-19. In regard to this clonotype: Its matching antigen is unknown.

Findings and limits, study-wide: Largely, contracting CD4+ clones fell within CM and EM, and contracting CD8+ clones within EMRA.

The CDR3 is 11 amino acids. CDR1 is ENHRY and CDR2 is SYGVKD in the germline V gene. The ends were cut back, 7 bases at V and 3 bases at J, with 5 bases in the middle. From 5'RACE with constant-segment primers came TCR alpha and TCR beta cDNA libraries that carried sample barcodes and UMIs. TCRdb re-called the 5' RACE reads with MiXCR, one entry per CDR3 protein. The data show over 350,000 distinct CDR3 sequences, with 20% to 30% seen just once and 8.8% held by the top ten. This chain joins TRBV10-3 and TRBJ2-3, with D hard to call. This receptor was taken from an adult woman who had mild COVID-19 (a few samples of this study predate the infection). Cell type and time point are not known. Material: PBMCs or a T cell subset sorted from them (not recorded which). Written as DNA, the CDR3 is TGTGCCATCAAGCAGACAGATACGCAGTATTTT. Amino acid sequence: CAIKQTDTQYF.